The 21 T cell receptor beta chains below were found in one sample sequenced in a study of T cell repertoires in cytomegalovirus infection (dated by TCRdb to between 2018 and 2021). Sequencing took place on an Illumina HiSeq 1500. TCRdb reworked the public reads: Q25 trimming with fastp, MiXCR clone assembly, productive beta chains retained. Records with the same CDR3 protein are collapsed into one entry carrying the most frequent genes and DNA. This sample lists hundreds of thousands of distinct CDR3 sequences; around a third were detected once. 15% to 20% of the sample is taken by the ten largest. Per the publication, the treatment or condition label means: in vitro stimulation with specific CMV peptide epitopes to enrich CMV-specific T cells. These receptors have no known antigen. This specimen was cultured PBMCs, taken from culture after CMV antigen stimulation. These receptor sequences come from a human donor in good health (CMV status not recorded). Some clones in this sample may be carry-over from other donors' samples.

This chain connects TRBV24-1 to TRBJ2-2; D uncertain. Per germline, CDR1 KGHDR and CDR2 SFDVKD. V was shortened by 5 bases and J by 6 bases, with 3 bases between the two germline ends. This CDR3 spans 11 amino acids. CDR3 sequence: CATSVSGELFF. CDR3 sequence (DNA): TGTGCCACCAGTGTGTCCGGGGAGCTGTTTTTT.

This clonotype was counted between two and nine times. This chain uses TRBV12-3 or TRBV12-4 with TRBJ1-5; the D is unclear. This CDR3 region has 14 residues. V lost 3 bases to trimming and J lost 5 bases, with 11 bases between them. CDR3 in DNA: TGTGCCAGCAGTTTTTATCTTCTTGATCAGCCCCAGCATTTT. Translation gives CASSFYLLDQPQHF.

This clonotype turned up a few times. This rearrangement joins TRBV6-2 or TRBV6-3 to TRBJ1-5; possible D gene TRBD1, 5 bases. The ends were cut back, 0 bases at V and 5 bases at J, with 8 bases in the middle. CDR3 length equals 14 residues. The germline V gene has CDR1 MNHEY and CDR2 SVGEGT. The CDR3 coding sequence is TGTGCCAGCAGTTACTCGACAGCAGATCAGCCCCAGCATTTT. This codes for CASSYSTADQPQHF.

This clonotype was found once. This chain links TRBV27 with TRBJ1-4; tentative D call: TRBD1 (5 bases). The V end was cut by 6 bases, the J end by 3 bases, with 14 bases between. CDR1 is MNHEY, CDR2 SMNVEV, per germline (reference sequence). This CDR3 spans 15 amino acids. CDR3 sequence: CASRTAGWANEKLFF. In nucleotides, the CDR3 is TGTGCCAGCAGAACCGCAGGGTGGGCTAATGAAAAACTGTTTTTT. Full variable domain (missing parts from reference TRBV27 and TRBJ1-4): EAQVTQNPRYLITVTGKKLTVTCSQNMNHEYMSWYRQDPGLGLRQIYYSMNVEVTDKGDVPEGYKVSRKEKRNFPLILESPSPNQTSLYFCASRTAGWANEKLFFGSGTQLSVL.

The chain has TRBV7-9 and TRBJ1-1, with D perhaps TRBD1 (5 bases). Germline V gives CDR1 SEHNR, CDR2 FQNEAQ (reference sequence). Trimming shortened V by 5 bases and J by 3 bases, and 19 bases separated the two germline ends. The CDR3 is 16 residues long. Written as DNA, the CDR3 is TGTGCCAGCAGCCTAGACAGACGGAACCTTTACACTGAAGCTTTCTTT. Translated, it gives CASSLDRRNLYTEAFF.

This chain uses TRBV19 with TRBJ2-2; TRBD1 or TRBD2 may be the D gene (5 bases each). Germline V gene data show CDR1 as LNHDA and CDR2 as SQIVND (reference sequence). This CDR3 is 20 amino acids long. V was shortened by 8 bases and J by 4 bases, with 32 bases between the two germline ends. CDR3 sequence: CASASPGGSVHDGGTGELFF. CDR3 nucleotides: TGTGCCAGTGCCTCACCCGGAGGTAGCGTTCATGATGGGGGCACCGGGGAGCTGTTTTTT. Full variable domain (missing parts from reference TRBV19 and TRBJ2-2): DGGITQSPKYLFRKEGQNVTLSCEQNLNHDAMYWYRQDPGQGLRLIYYSQIVNDFQKGDIAEGYSVSREKKESFPLTVTSAQKNPTAFYLCASASPGGSVHDGGTGELFFGEGSRLTVL.

The rearrangement links TRBV7-4 to TRBJ2-7; a weak D match, TRBD1 (5 bases). Germline lookup yields CDR1 SGHVT and CDR2 SQSDAQ. The CDR3 has 12 residues. The V and J ends lost 6 bases and 7 bases respectively, with 13 bases between them. CDR3 in DNA: TGTGCCAGCAGGCTAGGGGAATGGGAGCAGTACGTC. Translated, it gives CASRLGEWEQYV.

This clonotype was seen many times. This rearrangement joins TRBV7-2 to TRBJ2-2; D is unclear. The V end lost 5 bases, the J end lost 5 bases, and 12 bases lay between the germline ends. Germline assignment: CDR1 SGHTA and CDR2 FQGNSA. The CDR3 sequence is 14 residues long. This chain's CDR3 is CASSIVPVTGELFF. CDR3 nucleotide sequence: TGTGCCAGCAGCATAGTCCCGGTGACCGGGGAGCTGTTTTTT.

There are a few counts of this clonotype. The chain links TRBV7-6 to TRBJ1-6; TRBD1 aligns across 8 bases. With 8 bases clipped from V and 9 bases from J, the junction kept 6 bases outside the gene matches. Germline V CDR1 and CDR2: SGHVS, FNYEAQ. CDR3 length equals 13 residues. The CDR3 sequence: CASQGARGSPLHF. CDR3 sequence (DNA): TGTGCCAGCCAGGGGGCGCGGGGTTCACCCCTCCACTTT.

A remark on this clonotype: This clone may be a read error of a much larger clone one base away. This chain uses TRBV7-8 with TRBJ1-5; 12 bases agree with TRBD1. Germline V gene data show CDR1 as SGHVS and CDR2 as FQNEAQ. Trimming cost V 5 bases and J 9 bases; bases outside gene matches: 11. This CDR3 contains 16 residues. The CDR3 protein is CASSHIGDRGHPPQHF. In DNA form, the CDR3 reads TGTGCCAGCAGCCACATCGGGGACAGGGGGCATCCGCCCCAGCATTTT.

This clonotype was seen repeatedly, ten times or more. The rearrangement uses TRBV7-8 and TRBJ1-5, with TRBD1 matching 8 bases. The CDR3 is 14 residues long. CDR1 is SGHVS, CDR2 FQNEAQ, per germline. The ends lost 3 bases at V and 5 bases at J; junction bases unmatched: 3. The CDR3 DNA is TGTGCCAGCAGCTTCACAGGGGGACATCAGCCCCAGCATTTT. Translation gives CASSFTGGHQPQHF.

The chain is built from TRBV29-1 and TRBJ2-4; 14 bases are shared with TRBD2. The CDR3 sequence is 15 residues long. Germline CDR1 is SQVTM and CDR2 is ANQGSEA. V shed 7 bases and J 7 bases; nucleotides not matched to a gene: 9. The CDR3 protein is CSARLAGGPVNIQYF. The CDR3 region has the DNA TGCAGCGCAAGACTAGCGGGAGGGCCGGTGAACATTCAGTACTTC.

The chain employs TRBV5-1 and TRBJ2-2; D tentatively reads TRBD1 or TRBD2 (5 bases each). V was cut by 4 bases and J by 5 bases, with 21 bases left in between. The CDR3 sequence is 17 residues long. The germline gives CDR1 SGHRS, CDR2 YFSETQ. DNA of the CDR3: TGCGCCAGCAGCAACGGCCGGGACCCCCTGAGGACCGGGGAGCTGTTTTTT. This gives the protein CASSNGRDPLRTGELFF.

There are a few counts of this clonotype. This chain connects TRBV7-2 to TRBJ1-5; D is unclear. CDR1 and CDR2 (germline): SGHTA, FQGNSA. The V and J ends lost 4 bases and 0 bases respectively, with 16 bases between them. The CDR3 has 17 amino acids. The CDR3 DNA follows: TGTGCCAGCAGCTGGGGAGAGGCGCCGTATAGCAATCAGCCCCAGCATTTT. Residues: CASSWGEAPYSNQPQHF.

This clonotype occurred a few times. The CDR3 DNA is TGTGCCAGCAGCTTAGAGTACAGGGGACGCTCTGGGGCCAACGTCCTGACTTTC. It is translated as CASSLEYRGRSGANVLTF. The chain is built from TRBV7-8 and TRBJ2-6, with TRBD1 matching 7 bases. Trimming took 1 base from V and 0 from J; bases not matched to a gene: 6. Germline V gene sequence: CDR1 SGHVS, CDR2 FQNEAQ. The CDR3 extends over 18 amino acids.

This clonotype was counted many times. V gene TRBV7-2 combines with J gene TRBJ2-1; 9 bases line up with TRBD2. The CDR3 runs to 17 residues. Germline V CDR1 and CDR2: SGHTA, FQGNSA. V trimming: 5 bases; J trimming: 8 bases; junction bases outside the gene matches: 16. CDR3 region: CASSQAGFLAGPHEQFF. The DNA for the CDR3 is TGTGCCAGCAGCCAAGCGGGGTTTCTAGCGGGACCCCATGAGCAGTTCTTC.

The V gene is TRBV6-8, the J gene TRBJ2-1; the match to TRBD2 covers 14 bases. Germline CDR1 and CDR2: MNHGY and SAAAGT. This CDR3 region has 16 residues. Losses at the gene ends were 2 bases for V and 7 bases for J; bases not matched to a gene: 4. This chain's CDR3 is CASSYRTSGRKNEQFF. The CDR3 DNA follows: TGTGCCAGCAGTTACCGGACTAGCGGGAGGAAAAATGAGCAGTTCTTC.

The V gene is TRBV23-1, the J gene TRBJ2-7; the D is unclear. TRBV23-1 belongs to the ORF category, with a function that is uncertain. CDR3 length: 16 amino acids. The germline V and J ends were trimmed by 3 bases and 4 bases, with 19 bases remaining between them. The CDR3 DNA follows: TGCGCCAGCAGTCAGTCCGGGCCCTATGGGCATTACGAGCAGTACGTC. Amino acid sequence: CASSQSGPYGHYEQYV.

This clonotype has just a few counts. The chain uses TRBV2 and TRBJ2-4, with 9 positions matching TRBD1. The CDR3 runs to 15 residues. J was trimmed by 1 base and V by 6 bases; bases with no gene match: 4. Germline V CDR1 and CDR2: SNHLY, FYNNEI. The CDR3 is CASSGDRDAKNIQYF. The CDR3 bases are TGTGCCAGCAGCGGGGACAGGGATGCCAAAAACATTCAGTACTTC.

This rearrangement joins TRBV12-3 or TRBV12-4 to TRBJ1-6, with 11 bases fitting TRBD1. CDR3 length: 15 residues. Unmatched junction bases numbered 4, after V lost 6 bases and J lost 6 bases. The CDR3 is CASSPGQGVNSPLHF. The CDR3 coding sequence is TGTGCCAGCAGCCCGGGACAGGGGGTTAATTCACCCCTCCACTTT.

This clonotype was observed a few times. J is TRBJ2-1 and V is TRBV3-1; 13 bases are shared with TRBD2. The CDR3 extends over 16 amino acids. J gave up 5 bases and V 5 bases, and 6 bases lay outside the gene matches. CDR1 is LGHDT and CDR2 is YNNKEL in the germline V gene (reference sequence). The CDR3 spells CASSYGLAGADNEQFF. The CDR3 nucleotides are TGTGCCAGCAGCTACGGACTAGCGGGAGCGGACAATGAGCAGTTCTTC.